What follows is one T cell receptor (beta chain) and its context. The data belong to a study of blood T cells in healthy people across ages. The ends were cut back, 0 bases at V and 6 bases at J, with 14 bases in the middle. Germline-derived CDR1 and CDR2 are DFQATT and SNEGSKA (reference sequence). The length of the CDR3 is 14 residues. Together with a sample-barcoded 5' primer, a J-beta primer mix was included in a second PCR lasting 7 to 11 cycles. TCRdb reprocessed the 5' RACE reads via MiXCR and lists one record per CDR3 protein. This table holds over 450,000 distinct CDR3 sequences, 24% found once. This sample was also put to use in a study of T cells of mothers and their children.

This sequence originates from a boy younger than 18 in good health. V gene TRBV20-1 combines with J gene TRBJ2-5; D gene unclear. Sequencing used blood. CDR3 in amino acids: CSARDPSSTKTQYF. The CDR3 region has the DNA TGCAGTGCTAGAGATCCATCTAGTACCAAGACCCAGTACTTC.